These 3 T cell receptor beta chains were sequenced from one sample in a study of tumor-infiltrating lymphocytes in primary liver carcinoma (dated 2017 in TCRdb). Without any cell sorting, total RNA and DNA were extracted together from around 20-30 mg of bulk tissue using the AllPrep DNA/RNA mini kit. Reads for this sample came from an Illumina HiSeq 2500. A constant-region primer and ProtoScript II reverse transcriptase were used to reverse-transcribe TCRbeta-specific cDNA from approximately 450 ng total RNA. TCRbeta libraries were built with three nested multiplex PCR rounds, a slightly modified ARM-PCR procedure. The first two PCR rounds used multiplex TRBV1-TRBV30 forward primers with a Cbeta reverse primer, each for 10 cycles. The raw public data were reprocessed by TCRdb itself: fastp quality trimming at Q25, MiXCR clonotype calling, in-frame beta chains only. Identical CDR3 protein sequences are pooled into one entry, listed with their most common genes and DNA. The sample has approximately 110,000 distinct CDR3 sequences on record, 64% of them singletons. The top ten clones comprise about 8% of the sample.

Sequenced input: liver tumor tissue from sampling region 3. Explained via the paper, the cell subset or site label denotes: tumor region T3, left-lateral pole. The receptor set was obtained from a woman in her sixties with primary liver carcinoma and hepatitis B virus infection.

This chain links TRBV19 with TRBJ2-3, with D unclear. In germline, CDR1 is LNHDA, CDR2 SQIVND (reference sequence). V shed 3 bases and J shed 5 bases, with 12 bases lying between them. This CDR3 has 14 amino acids. The CDR3 is CASSMSGARDTQYF. The CDR3 DNA reads as TGTGCCAGTAGTATGTCTGGCGCGAGAGATACGCAGTATTTT.

V is TRBV6-1 and J is TRBJ1-5; D uncertain. Per the germline V gene, CDR1 is MNHNS and CDR2 is SASEGT. V shed 5 bases and J shed 4 bases, with 15 bases lying between them. CDR3 length equals 15 residues. The CDR3 sequence: CASSYGGPSNQPQHF. CDR3 nucleotide sequence: TGTGCCAGCAGTTACGGTGGACCTAGTAATCAGCCCCAGCATTTT.

V gene TRBV5-6 combines with J gene TRBJ2-1; D ambiguous. There are 15 residues in the CDR3. The V end lost 1 base, the J end lost 0 bases, and 8 bases lay between the germline ends. The V gene's germline CDR1 is SGHDT and CDR2 YYEEEE. CDR3: CASSLRWGSYNEQFF. CDR3 DNA: TGTGCCAGCAGCTTGCGGTGGGGCTCCTACAATGAGCAGTTCTTC.